The 32 T cell receptor beta chains reported below all come from one sample, sequenced in a study of response to subunit inactivated influenza vaccine (dated 2018 in TCRdb). Receptor libraries were prepared by RT-PCR. Sequencer: Illumina HiSeq 2500. TCRdb ran its own pipeline on the public reads, namely fastp trimming at Q25 and MiXCR clone calling, and kept in-frame beta chains. Identical CDR3 protein sequences are pooled into one entry, listed with their most common genes and DNA. Counted in this sample were 700,000 to 900,000 distinct CDR3 sequences; 21% of them appeared once. The ten most abundant clones make up 10% of the sample. The specimen was PBMCs from blood, collected around 5 days after vaccination. These receptors all stem from a man aged 45 to 65 who received an inactivated influenza vaccine. Donor details come from another sample of the same person, matched by shared clones.

The rearrangement links TRBV5-1 to TRBJ2-7; TRBD1 aligns across 9 bases. J was trimmed by 6 bases and V by 2 bases; bases with no gene match: 6. CDR3 length: 14 residues. CDR1 and CDR2 from the germline V gene are SGHRS and YFSETQ. CDR3 sequence reads: CASSFGDRDAEQYF. DNA for the CDR3: TGCGCCAGCAGCTTCGGGGACAGGGATGCCGAGCAGTACTTC. Drawing the rest from reference TRBV5-1 and TRBJ2-7, the complete variable domain is KAGVTQTPRYLIKTRGQQVTLSCSPISGHRSVSWYQQTPGQGLQFLFEYFSETQRNKGNFPGRFSGRQFSNSRSEMNVSTLELGDSALYLCASSFGDRDAEQYFGPGTRLTVT.

This clonotype was detected many times. The chain has TRBV5-1 and TRBJ2-2; 8 bases line up with TRBD2. V lost 4 bases and J lost 5; bases outside the gene matches: 7. In germline, CDR1 is SGHRS, CDR2 YFSETQ. CDR3 size: 15 residues. The CDR3 loop reads CASSPGGPTTGELFF. CDR3 bases: TGCGCCAGCAGCCCGGGGGGGCCTACAACCGGGGAGCTGTTTTTT.

The rearrangement joins TRBV2 to TRBJ1-6; TRBD1 is a possible D gene (6 bases). Trimming shortened V by 5 bases and J by 5 bases, and 13 bases separated the two germline ends. The CDR3 has 15 residues. Germline CDR1 and CDR2: SNHLY and FYNNEI. The CDR3 DNA follows: TGTGCCAGCAGTCGGAAAGGGGGAGATAATTCACCCCTCCACTTT. It encodes CASSRKGGDNSPLHF. The variable domain in full, with the rest retrieved from reference TRBV2 and TRBJ1-6, is EPEVTQTPSHQVTQMGQEVILRCVPISNHLYFYWYRQILGQKVEFLVSFYNNEISEKSEIFDDQFSVERPDGSNFTLKIRSTKLEDSAMYFCASSRKGGDNSPLHFGNGTRLTVT.

The sample holds a few counts of this clonotype. The rearrangement joins TRBV6-5 to TRBJ2-7, with D tentatively TRBD1 (6 bases). CDR1 and CDR2 (germline): MNHEY, SVGAGI. The CDR3 loop spans 14 amino acids. Trimming stripped 2 bases from V and 2 bases from J, with 10 bases between. The CDR3 DNA sequence: TGTGCCAGCAGTTACGGGGGCGTTGCCTACGAGCAGTACTTC. This encodes CASSYGGVAYEQYF.

In its sample, this clonotype was seen a few times. The chain links TRBV28 to TRBJ2-3; possible D gene TRBD2, 6 bases. The CDR3 consists of 13 residues. Germline CDR1 reads MDHEN; CDR2 reads SYDVKM. V was shortened by 5 bases and J by 8 bases, with 14 bases between the two germline ends. CDR3 sequence (DNA): TGTGCCAGCAGTACCAACTCGGGGGTTACGCAGTATTTT. It encodes CASSTNSGVTQYF.

Only a few counts were recorded for this clonotype. The chain is built from TRBV29-1 and TRBJ2-1; D ambiguous. The CDR3 is 11 amino acids. Germline V gene lookup returns CDR1 SQVTM and CDR2 ANQGSEA. Trimming removed 4 bases from V and 10 bases from J, with 11 bases in between. The CDR3 bases are TGCAGCGTTGGTGAGTTTTTCGAGCAGTTCTTC. Translating it yields CSVGEFFEQFF.

This clonotype was seen a few times. CDR3 in amino acids: CASSQSGIGSYEQYF. The CDR3 DNA sequence: TGCGCCAGCAGCCAAAGCGGGATCGGATCCTACGAGCAGTACTTC. This rearrangement joins TRBV4-3 to TRBJ2-7, with TRBD2 identical over 7 bases. CDR3 length: 15 residues. CDR1 is LGHNA and CDR2 is YSLEER in the germline V gene. Germline trimming cut 2 bases from V and 1 base from J; bases unmatched to any gene: 5.

This clonotype was picked up many times. The J gene is TRBJ2-7, the V gene TRBV29-1; TRBD1 is a possible D gene (5 bases). Germline CDR1 and CDR2: SQVTM and ANQGSEA. V lost 6 bases and J lost 3, with 12 bases in between. The CDR3 consists of 12 residues. The CDR3 nucleotides are TGCAGCGTCGAGGACAATGTCTACGAGCAGTACTTC. This translates into CSVEDNVYEQYF.

The V gene is TRBV20-1, the J gene TRBJ2-4, with 13 bases that match TRBD2. J gave up 7 bases and V 0 bases, and 12 bases lay outside the gene matches. CDR1 and CDR2 (germline): DFQATT, SNEGSKA (reference sequence). The CDR3 extends over 18 amino acids. The CDR3: CSARDLKLAGGPGNIQYF. The CDR3 DNA reads as TGCAGTGCTAGAGATCTCAAACTAGCGGGAGGGCCTGGGAACATTCAGTACTTC.

This chain joins TRBV28 and TRBJ2-3, with 12 bases fitting TRBD2. The CDR3 is 15 residues long. Germline loops: CDR1 MDHEN, CDR2 SYDVKM. Trimming at V came to 5 bases and at J to 6 bases, leaving 6 bases not matched to a gene. The CDR3 nucleotides read TGTGCCAGCAGTAGCCCTAGCGGGAGGGCGGATACGCAGTATTTT. Its protein product is CASSSPSGRADTQYF.

This clonotype came up many times. The V and J genes are TRBV4-2 and TRBJ2-7; 10 bases are a match to TRBD1. V shed 3 bases and J 6 bases; nucleotides not matched to a gene: 11. The CDR3 totals 16 residues. CDR1 and CDR2 from the germline V gene are LGHNA and YNFKEQ. CDR3 sequence reads: CASSHSEGTGAGEQYF. CDR3 sequence (DNA): TGTGCCAGCAGCCATAGCGAGGGGACAGGGGCGGGCGAGCAGTACTTC.

The chain has TRBV28 and TRBJ2-1; 7 bases line up with TRBD2. The CDR3 runs to 18 residues. The germline gives CDR1 MDHEN, CDR2 SYDVKM. J lost 0 bases, V lost 6 bases, and 14 bases had no gene match. As DNA, the CDR3 is TGTGCCAGCAGCCGCACCCTTTGGCGGGGGTCCTCCTACAATGAGCAGTTCTTC. Translation: CASSRTLWRGSSYNEQFF.

This clonotype was seen a few times. The chain joins TRBV9 to TRBJ2-2; D ambiguous. V was shortened by 0 bases and J by 6 bases, with 9 bases between the two germline ends. The CDR3 extends over 14 amino acids. Germline CDR1 is SGDLS and CDR2 is YYNGEE. DNA of the CDR3: TGTGCCAGCAGCGTAGCTGATTGGGCCGGGGAGCTGTTTTTT. Protein product: CASSVADWAGELFF.

In DNA, the CDR3 is TGTGCCTGGAGTGTGGGAAACAATGGGGTTACAGATACGCAGTATTTT. Its translation is CAWSVGNNGVTDTQYF. This chain links TRBV30 with TRBJ2-3; D is uncertain. The germline gives CDR1 GTSNPN, CDR2 SVGIG (reference sequence). CDR3 length equals 16 residues. The ends were cut back, 0 bases at V and 3 bases at J, with 16 bases in the middle.

This clonotype was observed a few times. The genes are TRBV27 and TRBJ1-5; no firm D call. CDR3 length: 17 amino acids. Germline V gene data show CDR1 as MNHEY and CDR2 as SMNVEV (reference sequence). V was pared by 5 bases and J by 1 base, with 18 bases between. Here the CDR3 reads CASSAAISDWSNQPQHF. Written as DNA, the CDR3 is TGTGCCAGCAGTGCCGCCATTTCTGATTGGAGCAATCAGCCCCAGCATTTT.

This clonotype was counted many times. The chain couples TRBV5-6 to TRBJ2-7; D is ambiguous. The V and J ends lost 2 bases and 2 bases respectively, with 8 bases between them. Looked up from germline, CDR1 is SGHDT and CDR2 is YYEEEE. The CDR3 runs to 13 residues. CDR3 in amino acids: CASSLNYPYEQYF. CDR3 in DNA: TGTGCCAGCAGCTTAAATTACCCCTACGAGCAGTACTTC.

This clonotype was recorded many times. The rearrangement joins TRBV10-1 to TRBJ2-1; D is ambiguous. CDR3 length: 12 residues. The V end lost 3 bases, the J end lost 15 bases, and 15 bases lay between the germline ends. Per the germline V gene, CDR1 is WNHNN and CDR2 is SYGVQD (reference sequence). CDR3 sequence reads: CASSDGAPWRFF. CDR3 DNA: TGCGCCAGCAGTGATGGCGCTCCTTGGCGGTTCTTC.

The chain links TRBV7-9 to TRBJ2-5; TRBD2 aligns across 7 bases. Germline V gene lookup returns CDR1 SEHNR and CDR2 FQNEAQ (reference sequence). The CDR3 totals 16 residues. V shed 1 base and J 1 base; nucleotides not matched to a gene: 6. This CDR3 is CASSLGVAGLQETQYF. DNA of the CDR3: TGTGCCAGCAGCTTAGGGGTAGCGGGCCTCCAAGAGACCCAGTACTTC.

CDR3 loop: CASSLEVGNSYEQYF. DNA for the CDR3: TGTGCCAGCAGCTTAGAGGTCGGGAACTCCTACGAGCAGTACTTC. This rearrangement joins TRBV7-6 to TRBJ2-7; weak D call: TRBD2 (5 bases). The V and J ends lost 1 base and 0 bases respectively, with 10 bases between them. CDR3 length: 15 amino acids. The germline gives CDR1 SGHVS, CDR2 FNYEAQ.

The rearrangement uses TRBV4-3 and TRBJ2-7; no clear D. Deletions cut 0 bases from V and 0 bases from J, with 12 bases between. Germline V CDR1 and CDR2: LGHNA, YSLEER. This CDR3 contains 16 residues. CDR3 protein: CASSQDFLGVSYEQYF. DNA for the CDR3: TGCGCCAGCAGCCAAGATTTCCTAGGAGTCTCCTACGAGCAGTACTTC.

This clonotype was detected only a few times. DNA of the CDR3: TGTGCCAGCAGTTACTCGAAGTGGAACACTGAAGCTTTCTTT. Its translation: CASSYSKWNTEAFF. The chain has TRBV6-5 and TRBJ1-1; D call uncertain. The germline V gene encodes CDR1 MNHEY and CDR2 SVGAGI. Trimming took 0 bases from V and 1 from J, leaving 6 bases between them. The CDR3 consists of 14 residues.

A few counts support this clonotype. The J gene is TRBJ2-7, the V gene TRBV20-1; 8 positions match TRBD1. Germline V lookup: CDR1 DFQATT, CDR2 SNEGSKA (reference sequence). V gave up 7 bases and J gave up 5 bases; unmatched junction bases: 7. This CDR3 comprises 12 residues. As DNA, the CDR3 is TGCAGTGTTCCAGGACAGGGAAACGAGCAGTACTTC. Protein sequence: CSVPGQGNEQYF.

The rearrangement links TRBV10-3 to TRBJ2-5, with D possibly being TRBD1 or TRBD2 (5 bases each). V was clipped by 2 bases and J by 2 bases, with 27 bases between them. This CDR3 spans 20 amino acids. CDR1 and CDR2 from the germline V gene are ENHRY and SYGVKD. The CDR3 loop reads CAISETGPGTGVKGQETQYF. CDR3 DNA: TGTGCCATCAGTGAGACGGGACCAGGGACCGGGGTCAAGGGGCAAGAGACCCAGTACTTC.

This clonotype was counted ten times or more. The chain joins TRBV7-8 to TRBJ1-1; 8 nucleotides match TRBD1. With 4 bases clipped from V and 2 bases from J, the junction kept 3 bases outside the gene matches. The germline V gene has CDR1 SGHVS and CDR2 FQNEAQ. The CDR3 is made up of 14 amino acids. CDR3 DNA sequence: TGTGCCAGCAGCTGGGGGACAGGCAACACTGAAGCTTTCTTT. Protein product: CASSWGTGNTEAFF.

V gene TRBV6-6 combines with J gene TRBJ2-1, with 8 bases that match TRBD2. Germline V gene sequence: CDR1 MNHNY, CDR2 SVGAGI (reference sequence). CDR3 length: 13 amino acids. V was clipped by 4 bases and J by 8 bases; unmatched bases: 4. The DNA of the CDR3 is TGTGCCAGCAGTTGGACTAGCCGTGATGAGCAGTTCTTC. Translated: CASSWTSRDEQFF.

This clonotype was observed a few times. The chain links TRBV13 to TRBJ1-2, with D uncertain. Trimming removed 5 bases from V and 4 bases from J, with 11 bases in between. The length of the CDR3 is 13 residues. CDR1 PRHDT and CDR2 FYEKMQ come from the germline V gene (reference sequence). Here the CDR3 DNA reads TGTGCCAGCAGCCCGAGGGCCTTCTATGGCTACACCTTC. Translating gives CASSPRAFYGYTF.

V usage is TRBV4-1 and J usage is TRBJ2-3; D gene unclear. This CDR3 has 18 residues. The V end lost 3 bases, the J end lost 6 bases, and 25 bases lay between the germline ends. The germline gives CDR1 MGHRA, CDR2 YSYEKL. Here the CDR3 reads CASSHLTRSLLSADTQYF. The DNA of the CDR3 is TGCGCCAGCAGCCACCTAACAAGGTCTTTATTGTCGGCGGATACGCAGTATTTT.

The rearrangement joins TRBV5-1 to TRBJ2-1, with D uncertain. V gave up 1 base and J gave up 3 bases, with 5 bases separating them. This CDR3 is 13 amino acids long. CDR1 and CDR2 from the germline V gene are SGHRS and YFSETQ. CDR3 sequence: CASSLNLYNEQFF. The CDR3 DNA sequence: TGCGCCAGCAGCTTGAACCTCTACAATGAGCAGTTCTTC. Supplemented by reference TRBV5-1 and TRBJ2-1, the full variable domain reads KAGVTQTPRYLIKTRGQQVTLSCSPISGHRSVSWYQQTPGQGLQFLFEYFSETQRNKGNFPGRFSGRQFSNSRSEMNVSTLELGDSALYLCASSLNLYNEQFFGPGTRLTVL.

This chain uses TRBV20-1 with TRBJ1-1, with D uncertain. Germline V gives CDR1 DFQATT, CDR2 SNEGSKA (reference sequence). The CDR3 consists of 12 residues. V shed 6 bases and J shed 5 bases, with 13 bases lying between them. The DNA for the CDR3 is TGCAGTGCCCGGAAGGGTAGTACTGAAGCTTTCTTT. Protein product: CSARKGSTEAFF.

This clonotype was recorded at least ten times. The V call is TRBV20-1, the J call TRBJ2-1, with TRBD2 identical over 7 bases. There are 16 residues in the CDR3. V gave up 6 bases and J gave up 0 bases; unmatched junction bases: 11. CDR1 is DFQATT, CDR2 SNEGSKA, per germline (reference sequence). CDR3 nucleotides: TGCAGTGCCGAGTCCCGGGGGGAAAGCTCCTACAATGAGCAGTTCTTC. This gives the protein CSAESRGESSYNEQFF.

The genes are TRBV27 and TRBJ2-4; possibly TRBD2 for D (7 bases). The germline V and J ends were trimmed by 5 bases and 3 bases, with 20 bases remaining between them. CDR1 is MNHEY, CDR2 SMNVEV, per germline (reference sequence). The CDR3 spans 17 residues. CDR3 in DNA: TGTGCCAGCAGTCCGGACAACTGGGGAGGGGGCAAAAACATTCAGTACTTC. It encodes CASSPDNWGGGKNIQYF.

This clonotype was observed many times. The chain carries TRBV7-8 and TRBJ2-7; 8 bases line up with TRBD1. Germline V CDR1 and CDR2: SGHVS, FQNEAQ. V gave up 5 bases and J gave up 4 bases; unmatched junction bases: 4. CDR3 length: 13 amino acids. CDR3 amino acids: CASSVTGAYEQYF. The CDR3 DNA reads as TGTGCCAGCAGCGTGACAGGGGCTTACGAGCAGTACTTC. The complete variable domain, with remaining parts taken from reference TRBV7-8 and TRBJ2-7, reads GAGVSQSPRYKVAKRGQDVALRCDPISGHVSLFWYQQALGQGPEFLTYFQNEAQLDKSGLPSDRFFAERPEGSVSTLKIQRTQQEDSAVYLCASSVTGAYEQYFGPGTRLTVT.